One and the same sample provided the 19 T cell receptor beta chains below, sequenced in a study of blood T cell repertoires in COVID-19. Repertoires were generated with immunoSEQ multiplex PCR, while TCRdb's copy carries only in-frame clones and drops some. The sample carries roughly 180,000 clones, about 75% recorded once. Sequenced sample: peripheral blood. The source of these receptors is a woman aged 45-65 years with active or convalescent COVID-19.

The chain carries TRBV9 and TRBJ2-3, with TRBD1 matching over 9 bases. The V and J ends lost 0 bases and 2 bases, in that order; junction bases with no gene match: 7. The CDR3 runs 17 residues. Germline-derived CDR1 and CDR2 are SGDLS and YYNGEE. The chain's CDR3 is CASSVGPGDRVTDTQYF. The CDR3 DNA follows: TGTGCCAGCAGCGTAGGTCCCGGGGACAGGGTCACAGATACGCAGTATTTT.

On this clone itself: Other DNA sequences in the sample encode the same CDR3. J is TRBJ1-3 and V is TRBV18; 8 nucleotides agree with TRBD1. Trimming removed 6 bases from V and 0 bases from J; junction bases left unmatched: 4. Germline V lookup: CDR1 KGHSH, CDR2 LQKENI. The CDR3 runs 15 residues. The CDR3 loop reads CASSPDRGSGNTIYF. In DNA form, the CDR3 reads TGTGCCAGCTCCCCCGACAGGGGCTCTGGAAACACCATATATTTT.

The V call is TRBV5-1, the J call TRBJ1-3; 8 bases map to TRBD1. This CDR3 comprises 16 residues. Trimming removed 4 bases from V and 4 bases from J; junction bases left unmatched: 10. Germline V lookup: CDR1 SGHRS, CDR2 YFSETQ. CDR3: CASSVMSGGSGNTIYF. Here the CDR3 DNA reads TGCGCCAGCAGCGTCATGTCAGGGGGCTCAGGAAACACCATATATTTT.

CDR3 protein: CASRNRGTGNTIYF. CDR3 in DNA: TGTGCCAGTAGAAACAGGGGCACTGGAAACACCATATATTTT. This chain joins TRBV19 and TRBJ1-3; 7 bases map to TRBD1. Per the germline V gene, CDR1 is LNHDA and CDR2 is SQIVND (reference sequence). The CDR3 has 14 residues. With V trimmed by 6 bases and J by 2 bases, 4 bases remained unmatched.

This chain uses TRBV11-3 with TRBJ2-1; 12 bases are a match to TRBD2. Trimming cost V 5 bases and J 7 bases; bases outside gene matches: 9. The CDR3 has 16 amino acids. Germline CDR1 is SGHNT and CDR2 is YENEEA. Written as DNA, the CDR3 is TGTGCCAGCAGCCCACTCCTAGCGGGAGGGCCGAATGAGCAGTTCTTC. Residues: CASSPLLAGGPNEQFF.

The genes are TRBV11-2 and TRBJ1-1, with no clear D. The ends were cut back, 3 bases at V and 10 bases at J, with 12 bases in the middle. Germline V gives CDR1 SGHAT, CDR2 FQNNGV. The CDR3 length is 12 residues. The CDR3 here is CASSFSSTPAFF. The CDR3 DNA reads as TGTGCCAGCAGCTTTAGCAGTACCCCAGCTTTCTTT.

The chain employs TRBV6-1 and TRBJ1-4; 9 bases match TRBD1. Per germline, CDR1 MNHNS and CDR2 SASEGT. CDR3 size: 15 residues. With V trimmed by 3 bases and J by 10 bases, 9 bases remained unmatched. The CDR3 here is CASSDPGQGLGKLFF. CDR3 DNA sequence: TGTGCCAGCAGTGATCCGGGACAGGGCCTCGGAAAACTGTTTTTT.

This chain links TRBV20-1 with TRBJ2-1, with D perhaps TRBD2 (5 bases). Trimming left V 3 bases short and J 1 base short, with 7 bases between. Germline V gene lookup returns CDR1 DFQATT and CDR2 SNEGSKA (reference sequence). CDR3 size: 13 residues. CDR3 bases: TGCAGTGCTAGTAAGCGGTCCTACAATGAGCAGTTCTTC. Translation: CSASKRSYNEQFF.

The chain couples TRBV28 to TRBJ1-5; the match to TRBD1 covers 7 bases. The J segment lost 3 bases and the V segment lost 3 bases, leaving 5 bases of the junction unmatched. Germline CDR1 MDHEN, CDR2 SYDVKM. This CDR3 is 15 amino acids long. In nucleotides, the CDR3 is TGTGCCAGCAGTTTCTACGACAGGGACAATCAGCCCCAGCATTTT. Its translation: CASSFYDRDNQPQHF.

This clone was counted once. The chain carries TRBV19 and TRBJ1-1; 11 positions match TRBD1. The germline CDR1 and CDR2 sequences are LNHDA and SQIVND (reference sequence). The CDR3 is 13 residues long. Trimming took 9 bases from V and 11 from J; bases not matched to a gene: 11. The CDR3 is CASRTGQGASAFF. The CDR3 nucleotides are TGTGCCAGCCGTACCGGACAGGGGGCAAGCGCTTTCTTT.

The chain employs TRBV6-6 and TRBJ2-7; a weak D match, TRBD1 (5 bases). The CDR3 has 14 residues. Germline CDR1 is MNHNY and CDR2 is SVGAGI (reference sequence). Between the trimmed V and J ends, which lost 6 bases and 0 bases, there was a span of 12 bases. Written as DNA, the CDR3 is TGTGCCAGCAGCCCCCGGCAGGGCTCCTACGAGCAGTACTTC. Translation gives CASSPRQGSYEQYF.

The DNA for the CDR3 is TGTGCCAGCAGCCCCCTGACTAGCGGGGGCTTAGAGCAGTACTTC. Encoded protein: CASSPLTSGGLEQYF. The rearrangement joins TRBV4-2 to TRBJ2-7; 12 positions agree with TRBD2. J was trimmed by 7 bases and V by 4 bases; bases with no gene match: 8. The CDR3 length is 15 residues. The germline CDR1 and CDR2 sequences are LGHNA and YNFKEQ.

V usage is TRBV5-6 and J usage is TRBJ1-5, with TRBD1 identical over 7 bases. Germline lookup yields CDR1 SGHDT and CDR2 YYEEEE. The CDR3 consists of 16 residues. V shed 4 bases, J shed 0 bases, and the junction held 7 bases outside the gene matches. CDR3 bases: TGTGCCAGCAGCAGGACAGGCTATATTAGCAATCAGCCCCAGCATTTT. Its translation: CASSRTGYISNQPQHF.

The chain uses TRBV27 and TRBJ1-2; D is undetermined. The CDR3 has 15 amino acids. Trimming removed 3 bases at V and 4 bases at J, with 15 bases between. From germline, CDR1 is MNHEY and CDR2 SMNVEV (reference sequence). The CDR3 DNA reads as TGTGCCAGCAGTTTTGTATCCCGGTCGGGCTATGGCTACACCTTC. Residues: CASSFVSRSGYGYTF.

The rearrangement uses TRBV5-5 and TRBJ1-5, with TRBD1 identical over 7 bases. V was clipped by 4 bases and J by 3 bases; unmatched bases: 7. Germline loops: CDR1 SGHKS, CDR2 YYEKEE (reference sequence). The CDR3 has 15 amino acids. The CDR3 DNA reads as TGTGCCAGCAGCACCGGACAGGTCCACAATCAGCCCCAGCATTTT. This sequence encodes CASSTGQVHNQPQHF.

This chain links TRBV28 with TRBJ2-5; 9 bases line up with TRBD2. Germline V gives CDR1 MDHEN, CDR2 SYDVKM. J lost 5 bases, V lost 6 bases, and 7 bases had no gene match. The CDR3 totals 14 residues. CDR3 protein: CASSPRREGETQYF. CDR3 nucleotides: TGTGCCAGCAGCCCTCGGCGGGAGGGGGAGACCCAGTACTTC. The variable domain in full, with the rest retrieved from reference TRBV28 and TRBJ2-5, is DVKVTQSSRYLVKRTGEKVFLECVQDMDHENMFWYRQDPGLGLRLIYFSYDVKMKEKGDIPEGYSVSREKKERFSLILESASTNQTSMYLCASSPRREGETQYFGPGTRLLVL.

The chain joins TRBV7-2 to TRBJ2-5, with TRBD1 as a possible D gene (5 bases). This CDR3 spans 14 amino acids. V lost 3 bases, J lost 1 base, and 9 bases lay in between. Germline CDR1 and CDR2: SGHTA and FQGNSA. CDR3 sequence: CASSLYRTQETQYF. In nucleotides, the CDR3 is TGTGCCAGCAGCTTGTACAGGACCCAAGAGACCCAGTACTTC.

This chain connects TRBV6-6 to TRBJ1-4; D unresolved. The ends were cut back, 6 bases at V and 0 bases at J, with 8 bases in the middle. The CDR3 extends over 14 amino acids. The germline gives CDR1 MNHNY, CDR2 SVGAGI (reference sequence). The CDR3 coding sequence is TGTGCCAGCAGATACCTCGCAACTAATGAAAAACTGTTTTTT. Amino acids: CASRYLATNEKLFF.

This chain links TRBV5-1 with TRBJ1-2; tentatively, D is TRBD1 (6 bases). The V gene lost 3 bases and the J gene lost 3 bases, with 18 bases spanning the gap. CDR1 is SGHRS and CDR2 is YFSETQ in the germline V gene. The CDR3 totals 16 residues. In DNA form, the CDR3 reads TGCGCCAGCAGCTACGACGGGGGGCGCGGGGACTATGGCTACACCTTC. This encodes CASSYDGGRGDYGYTF. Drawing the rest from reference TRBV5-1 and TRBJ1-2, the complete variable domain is KAGVTQTPRYLIKTRGQQVTLSCSPISGHRSVSWYQQTPGQGLQFLFEYFSETQRNKGNFPGRFSGRQFSNSRSEMNVSTLELGDSALYLCASSYDGGRGDYGYTFGSGTRLTVV.